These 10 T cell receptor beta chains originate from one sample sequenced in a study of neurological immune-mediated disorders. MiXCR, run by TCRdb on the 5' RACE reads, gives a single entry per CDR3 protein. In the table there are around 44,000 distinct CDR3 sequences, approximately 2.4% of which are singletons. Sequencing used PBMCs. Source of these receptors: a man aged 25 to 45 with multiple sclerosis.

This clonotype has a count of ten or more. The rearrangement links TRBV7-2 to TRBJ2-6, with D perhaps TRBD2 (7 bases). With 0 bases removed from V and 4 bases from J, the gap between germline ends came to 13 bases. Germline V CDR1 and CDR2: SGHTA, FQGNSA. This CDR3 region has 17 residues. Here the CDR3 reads CASSLARGRAGANVLTF. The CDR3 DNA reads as TGTGCCAGCAGCTTAGCGAGGGGGAGGGCCGGGGCCAACGTCCTGACTTTC.

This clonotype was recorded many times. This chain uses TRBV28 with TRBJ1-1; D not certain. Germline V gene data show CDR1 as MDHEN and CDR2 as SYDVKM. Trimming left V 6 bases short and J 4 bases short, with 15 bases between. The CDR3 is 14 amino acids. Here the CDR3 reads CASSLSRPGTEAFF. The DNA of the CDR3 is TGTGCCAGCAGCCTAAGCCGTCCGGGCACTGAAGCTTTCTTT.

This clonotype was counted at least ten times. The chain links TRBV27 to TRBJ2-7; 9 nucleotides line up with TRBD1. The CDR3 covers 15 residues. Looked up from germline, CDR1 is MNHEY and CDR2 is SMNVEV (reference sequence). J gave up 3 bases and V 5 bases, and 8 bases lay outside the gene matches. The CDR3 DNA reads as TGTGCCAGCAGTGCCGGACAGGGGATAGACTACGAGCAGTACTTC. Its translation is CASSAGQGIDYEQYF.

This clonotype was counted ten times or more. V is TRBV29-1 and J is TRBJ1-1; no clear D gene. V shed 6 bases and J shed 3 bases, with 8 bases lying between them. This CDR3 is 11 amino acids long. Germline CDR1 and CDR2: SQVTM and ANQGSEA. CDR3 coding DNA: TGCAGCGTCAGAAGGGACACTGAAGCTTTCTTT. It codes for CSVRRDTEAFF.

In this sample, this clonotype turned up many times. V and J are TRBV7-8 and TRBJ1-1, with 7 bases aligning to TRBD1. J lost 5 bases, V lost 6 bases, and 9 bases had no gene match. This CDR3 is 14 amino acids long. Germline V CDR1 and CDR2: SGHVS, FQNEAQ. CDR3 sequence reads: CASSSLQGLTEAFF. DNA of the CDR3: TGTGCCAGCAGTTCATTACAGGGGTTAACTGAAGCTTTCTTT.

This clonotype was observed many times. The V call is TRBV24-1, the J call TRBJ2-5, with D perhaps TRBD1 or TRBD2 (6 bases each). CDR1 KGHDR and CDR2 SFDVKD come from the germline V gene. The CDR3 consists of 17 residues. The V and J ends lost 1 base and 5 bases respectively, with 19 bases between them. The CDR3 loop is CATSDFKGGLRRETQYF. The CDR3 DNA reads TGTGCCACCAGTGATTTTAAAGGGGGACTCCGGCGCGAGACCCAGTACTTC.

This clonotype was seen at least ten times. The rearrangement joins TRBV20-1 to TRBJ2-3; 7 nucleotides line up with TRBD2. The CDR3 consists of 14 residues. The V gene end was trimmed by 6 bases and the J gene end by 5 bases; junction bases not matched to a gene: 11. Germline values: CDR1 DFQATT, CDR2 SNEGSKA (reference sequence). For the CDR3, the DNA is TGCAGTGCAAGACTAGCCCCAGGCAAAGATACGCAGTATTTT. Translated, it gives CSARLAPGKDTQYF.

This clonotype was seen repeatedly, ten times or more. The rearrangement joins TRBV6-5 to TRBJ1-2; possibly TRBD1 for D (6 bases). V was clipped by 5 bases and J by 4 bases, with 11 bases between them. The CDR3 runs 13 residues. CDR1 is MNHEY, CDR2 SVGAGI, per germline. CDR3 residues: CASSRQERYGYTF. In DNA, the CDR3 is TGTGCCAGCAGTAGACAGGAGCGCTATGGCTACACCTTC.

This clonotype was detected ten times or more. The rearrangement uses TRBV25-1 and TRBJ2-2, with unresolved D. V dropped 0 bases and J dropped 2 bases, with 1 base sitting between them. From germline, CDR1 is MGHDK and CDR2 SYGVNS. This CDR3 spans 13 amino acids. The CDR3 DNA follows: TGTGCCAGCAGTGAATATAACACCGGGGAGCTGTTTTTT. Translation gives CASSEYNTGELFF.

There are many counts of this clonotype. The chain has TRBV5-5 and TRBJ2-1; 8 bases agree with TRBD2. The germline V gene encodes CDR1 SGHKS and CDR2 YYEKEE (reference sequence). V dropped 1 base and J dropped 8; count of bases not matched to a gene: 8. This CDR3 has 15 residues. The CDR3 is CASSLFRTGGDEQFF. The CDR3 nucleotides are TGTGCCAGCAGCTTGTTTAGGACGGGGGGGGATGAGCAGTTCTTC.